This TCR beta chain appears in the sequencing data of a study of cytomegalovirus exposure and HLA in healthy donors. Turning to the study itself: The Caucasian-associated ancestry cluster held under 90% of approximately 400 genotyped donors.

The PCR used 60 Vbeta and 13 Jbeta primers. Method: immunoSEQ multiplex PCR; TCRdb's copy keeps in-frame clones and lacks some. Of some 120,000 clones in the sample, roughly 80% were seen once. Findings of the study overall: It emerged from a later analysis that several of the most significant clusters appeared to be linked to common viral pathogens.

Remarks on this clone: The antigen remains undetermined.

The donors (healthy individuals) were bone marrow donors. The origin of this receptor is a man in his late teens or twenties in good health and CMV-seronegative. Sequences were obtained from PBMCs.

The CDR3 sequence is CASSLTRWDNEQFF. The CDR3 DNA sequence: TGTGCCAGCAGCTTAACTAGGTGGGACAATGAGCAGTTCTTC. The gene calls are TRBV11-2 and TRBJ2-1, with D possibly matching TRBD2 (5 bases). This CDR3 region has 14 residues. V lost 2 bases to trimming and J lost 5 bases, with 10 bases between them. Germline values: CDR1 SGHAT, CDR2 FQNNGV.